The 15 T cell receptor beta chains presented below share a single source sample, sequenced in a study of breast tumors, draining lymph nodes, adjacent tissues. TCRdb recomputed calls from the multiplex PCR reads with MiXCR, one row per CDR3 protein. The sample includes about 150,000 distinct CDR3 sequences, under 25% of them seen just once. Samples came from axillary lymph nodes draining the breast cancer. Sequences were obtained from axillary lymph node tissue. The receptors stem from a female donor with breast cancer. Some clones in this sample may be carry-over from other donors' samples.

Points on this clonotype: This may be a read error, as it is one base from a much larger clone. V and J are TRBV6-5 and TRBJ2-3; the D gene could be TRBD1 or TRBD2 (5 bases each). This CDR3 spans 14 amino acids. Per the germline V gene, CDR1 is MNHEY and CDR2 is SVGAGI. Here the CDR3 DNA reads TGTGCGAGCAAGGGAGCAGGGTTCACAGATACGCAGTATTTT. Translated: CASKGAGFTDTQYF.

This chain links TRBV20-1 with TRBJ2-7; 12 positions agree with TRBD2. Germline V gene lookup returns CDR1 DFQATT and CDR2 SNEGSKA (reference sequence). The CDR3 contains 14 residues. V lost 3 bases, J lost 7 bases, and 7 bases stayed unmatched. CDR3 bases: TGCAGTGCTAGCCCTAGCGGGAGGGCTCGAGAGCAGTACTTC. It is translated as CSASPSGRAREQYF.

This clonotype has a count of ten or more. V and J are TRBV5-1 and TRBJ2-3; possibly TRBD1 or TRBD2 for D (6 bases each). CDR3 length: 15 residues. Trimming removed 2 bases from V and 1 base from J, with 11 bases in between. Germline values: CDR1 SGHRS, CDR2 YFSETQ. The chain's CDR3 is CASSLQGGRTDTQYF. The CDR3 DNA sequence: TGCGCCAGCAGCTTACAGGGAGGTCGCACAGATACGCAGTATTTT.

This clonotype was counted many times. V usage is TRBV14 and J usage is TRBJ2-1; D gene uncertain. V lost 3 bases and J lost 1, with 13 bases in between. The CDR3 runs 16 residues. Germline V gene data show CDR1 as SGHDN and CDR2 as FVKESK. For the CDR3, the DNA is TGTGCCAGCAGCCACGCTAGAGGTCTTTCCTACAATGAGCAGTTCTTC. Protein sequence: CASSHARGLSYNEQFF.

This clonotype was seen many times. V is TRBV19 and J is TRBJ1-5, with TRBD1 as a possible D gene (5 bases). V was shortened by 5 bases and J by 4 bases, with 9 bases between the two germline ends. Germline V gene data show CDR1 as LNHDA and CDR2 as SQIVND (reference sequence). The CDR3 covers 13 residues. In DNA form, the CDR3 reads TGTGCCAGTAGTCATCAGGGAAATCAGCCCCAGCATTTT. Protein: CASSHQGNQPQHF.

CDR3: CASSVGGTGASEEQYF. As DNA, the CDR3 is TGTGCCAGCAGCGTAGGGGGGACAGGGGCCTCTGAGGAGCAGTACTTC. The chain recombines TRBV9 with TRBJ2-7; 10 bases match TRBD1. Germline values: CDR1 SGDLS, CDR2 YYNGEE. The CDR3 totals 16 residues. Trimming removed 0 bases from V and 7 bases from J; junction bases left unmatched: 10.

This clonotype showed up many times. V is TRBV20-1 and J is TRBJ2-1; 9 nucleotides align to TRBD2. Germline lookup yields CDR1 DFQATT and CDR2 SNEGSKA (reference sequence). This CDR3 region has 16 residues. Unmatched junction bases numbered 5, after V lost 2 bases and J lost 0 bases. The CDR3 nucleotides read TGCAGTGCTAGACCTCCGGGACTAGCCTCCTACAATGAGCAGTTCTTC. The encoded protein is CSARPPGLASYNEQFF.

As regards this clonotype: It may be a read error: a sequence one base away is much more abundant. The chain links TRBV7-2 to TRBJ2-1; D is undetermined. The germline V gene has CDR1 SGHTA and CDR2 FQGNSA. CDR3 length: 14 amino acids. V lost 1 base and J 10 bases, leaving 14 bases between the germline ends. In nucleotides, the CDR3 is TGTGCCAGCAGCTTAGGCGGATCTATGAGGGAGCAGTTCTTC. It yields the protein CASSLGGSMREQFF.

This clonotype has ten or more counts. The rearrangement links TRBV5-1 to TRBJ2-7; D might be TRBD2 (5 bases). The CDR3 is 14 amino acids. Germline CDR1 SGHRS, CDR2 YFSETQ. Trimming cost V 2 bases and J 2 bases, with 11 bases left between them. CDR3 loop: CASSFGLTTYEQYF. As DNA, the CDR3 is TGCGCCAGCAGCTTTGGGTTGACTACCTACGAGCAGTACTTC.

This clonotype appeared many times. The chain combines TRBV20-1 with TRBJ2-5, with no clear D. The ends were cut back, 0 bases at V and 2 bases at J, with 10 bases in the middle. This CDR3 has 14 amino acids. In germline, CDR1 is DFQATT, CDR2 SNEGSKA (reference sequence). The CDR3 sequence: CSARDSQVQETQYF. CDR3 in DNA: TGCAGTGCTAGAGATTCGCAGGTACAAGAGACCCAGTACTTC.

To note about this clonotype: A read error may explain this, as a much larger clone is one base away. Without the conserved terminal phenylalanine or tryptophan, this CDR3 likely stems from a read error. The chain combines TRBV4-2 with TRBJ2-5, with D hard to call. Germline values: CDR1 LGHNA, CDR2 YNFKEQ. The CDR3 is made up of 16 amino acids. Between the trimmed V and J ends, which lost 0 bases and 2 bases, there was a span of 13 bases. The DNA for the CDR3 is TGTGCCAGCAGCCAAGAGACTGGGCGCGCTCAAGAGACCCAGTACCTC. Translation: CASSQETGRAQETQYL.

Only a few counts were recorded for this clonotype. The chain employs TRBV27 and TRBJ2-7, with 12 nucleotides matching TRBD1. Germline assignment: CDR1 MNHEY and CDR2 SMNVEV (reference sequence). Trimming took 3 bases from V and 6 from J; bases not matched to a gene: 3. The CDR3 spans 14 residues. CDR3 in amino acids: CASSFPGQGAEQYF. The CDR3 DNA reads TGTGCCAGCAGTTTCCCGGGACAGGGGGCCGAGCAGTACTTC.

Worth noting for this clonotype: This sequence may be a read error, since a much larger clone differs from it by one base. J is TRBJ2-1 and V is TRBV7-8; unclear D gene. The CDR3 length is 14 residues. V was pared by 5 bases and J by 9 bases, with 17 bases between. The germline V gene encodes CDR1 SGHVS and CDR2 FQNEAQ. The DNA for the CDR3 is TGTGCCAGCAGCCCAACTCGGGCCACGGGTGAGCAGTTCTTC. Its protein is CASSPTRATGEQFF.

This clonotype was detected only once. With a much larger clone just one base away, this may be a read error. The chain combines TRBV13 with TRBJ2-2, with D perhaps matching TRBD2 (6 bases). Germline V CDR1 and CDR2: PRHDT, FYEKMQ (reference sequence). This CDR3 is built from 15 residues. CDR3 nucleotide sequence: TGTAACGGAGAGGTTGAAGGGGAGGACACCGGGGAGCTGTTTTTT. This encodes CNGEVEGEDTGELFF.

This clonotype was recorded at least ten times. This rearrangement joins TRBV5-1 to TRBJ1-6, with a possible D match to TRBD1 (5 bases). This CDR3 has 15 amino acids. The V and J ends lost 4 bases and 7 bases respectively, with 15 bases between them. Germline CDR1 reads SGHRS; CDR2 reads YFSETQ. The CDR3 sequence is CASSLGGLENSPLHF. The CDR3 bases are TGCGCCAGCAGCCTGGGGGGACTGGAGAATTCACCCCTCCACTTT.